This T cell receptor (beta chain) was found in a study of radiotherapy plus CTLA-4 blockade in lung cancer. About the study: Disease control was achieved by approximately 30% of patients, and objective responses by 15% to 20%.

The method was immunoSEQ multiplex PCR; TCRdb's version includes in-frame clones alone and lacks a portion of them. The sample comprises 75,000 to 100,000 clones, around 88% of which are singletons, and 4% to 6% rests with the top ten. Worth noting for this clone: Its antigen is undetermined.

Findings and caveats of the study: After treatment with radiotherapy plus ipilimumab, TCR clones that came from the tumor expanded in blood.

This CDR3 contains 15 residues. Germline values: CDR1 WNHNN, CDR2 SYGVQD (reference sequence). The ends lost 2 bases at V and 4 bases at J; junction bases unmatched: 4. Those patients who had chemo-refractory metastatic non-small-cell lung cancer were given focal radiation along with CTLA-4 blockade through ipilimumab. This TCR derives from a human donor with non-small cell lung cancer that progressed on radiotherapy plus ipilimumab. This chain links TRBV10-1 with TRBJ2-5; 10 nucleotides line up with TRBD2. Sequences were derived from peripheral blood, sampled from a patient treated with radiotherapy plus ipilimumab. The CDR3 DNA reads as TGCGCCAGCAGTGAGATGGCTAGCGGGAGAGAGACCCAGTACTTC. Its translation is CASSEMASGRETQYF.